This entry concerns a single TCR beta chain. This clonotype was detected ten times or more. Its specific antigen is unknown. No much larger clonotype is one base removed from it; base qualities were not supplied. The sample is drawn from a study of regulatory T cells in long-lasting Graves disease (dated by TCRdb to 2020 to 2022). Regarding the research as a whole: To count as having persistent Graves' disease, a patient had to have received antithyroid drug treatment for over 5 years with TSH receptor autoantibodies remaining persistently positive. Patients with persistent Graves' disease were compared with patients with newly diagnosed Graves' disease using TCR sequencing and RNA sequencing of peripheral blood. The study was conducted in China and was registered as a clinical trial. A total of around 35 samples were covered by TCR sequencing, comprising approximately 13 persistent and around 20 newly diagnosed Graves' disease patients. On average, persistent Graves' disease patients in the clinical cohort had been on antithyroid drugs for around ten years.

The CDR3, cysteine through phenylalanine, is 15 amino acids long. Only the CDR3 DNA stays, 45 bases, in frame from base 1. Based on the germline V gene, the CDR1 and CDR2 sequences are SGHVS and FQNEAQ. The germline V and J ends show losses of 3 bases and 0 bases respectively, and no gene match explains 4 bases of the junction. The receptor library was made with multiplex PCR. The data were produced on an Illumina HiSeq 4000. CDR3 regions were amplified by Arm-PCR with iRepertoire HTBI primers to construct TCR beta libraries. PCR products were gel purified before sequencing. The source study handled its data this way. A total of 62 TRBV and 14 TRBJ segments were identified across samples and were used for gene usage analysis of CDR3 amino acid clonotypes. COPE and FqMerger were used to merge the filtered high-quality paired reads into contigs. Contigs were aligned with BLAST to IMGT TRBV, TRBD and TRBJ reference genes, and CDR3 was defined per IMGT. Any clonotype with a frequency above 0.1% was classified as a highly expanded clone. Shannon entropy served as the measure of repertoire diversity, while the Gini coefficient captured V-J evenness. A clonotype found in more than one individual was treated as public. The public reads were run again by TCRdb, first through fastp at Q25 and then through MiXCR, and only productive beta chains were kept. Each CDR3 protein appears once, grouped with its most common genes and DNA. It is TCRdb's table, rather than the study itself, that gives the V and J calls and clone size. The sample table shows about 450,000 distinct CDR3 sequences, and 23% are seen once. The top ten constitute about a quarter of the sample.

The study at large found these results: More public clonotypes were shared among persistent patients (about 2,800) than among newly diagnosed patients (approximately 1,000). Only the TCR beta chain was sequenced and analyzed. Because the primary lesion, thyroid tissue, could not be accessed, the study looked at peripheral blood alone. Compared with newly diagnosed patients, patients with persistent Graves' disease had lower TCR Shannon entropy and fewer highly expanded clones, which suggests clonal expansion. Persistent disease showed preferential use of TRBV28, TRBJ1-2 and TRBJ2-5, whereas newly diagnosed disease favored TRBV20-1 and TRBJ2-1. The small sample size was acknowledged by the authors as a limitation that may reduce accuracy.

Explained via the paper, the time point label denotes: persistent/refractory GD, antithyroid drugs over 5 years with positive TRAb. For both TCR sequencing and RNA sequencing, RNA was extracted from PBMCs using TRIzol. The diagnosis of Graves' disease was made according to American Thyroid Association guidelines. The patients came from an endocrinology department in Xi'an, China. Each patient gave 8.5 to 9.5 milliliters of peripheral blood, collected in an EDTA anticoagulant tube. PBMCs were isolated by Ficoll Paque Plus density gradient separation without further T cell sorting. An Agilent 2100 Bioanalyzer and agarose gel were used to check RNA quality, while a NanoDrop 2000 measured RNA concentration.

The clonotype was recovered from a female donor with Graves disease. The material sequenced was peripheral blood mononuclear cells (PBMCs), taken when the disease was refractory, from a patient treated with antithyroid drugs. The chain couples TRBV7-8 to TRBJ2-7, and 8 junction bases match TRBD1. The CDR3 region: CASSFRGLSSYEQYF. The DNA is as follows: TGTGCCAGCAGCTTCAGGGGGCTGAGCTCCTACGAGCAGTACTTC.